The rows below give T cell receptor beta chains drawn from one sample of a study of T-cell memory formation after mild COVID-19. TCRdb re-derived calls from the 5' RACE reads in MiXCR, one entry per CDR3 protein. Of 550,000 to 600,000 distinct CDR3 sequences listed, approximately 15% were seen once; the top ten hold roughly 8%. The sample consisted of PBMCs or a T cell subset sorted from them (not recorded which). The receptors originated from an adult woman who had mild COVID-19 (a few samples of this study predate the infection). Cell type and time point are not known. Each CDR3 is given with its conserved first and last residue. D genes are given only for firm matches. Clone size, where shown, is once, few, many, or a class for clones that have expanded.

D gene | J gene | clone size | V gene | CDR3 DNA | CDR3 protein
. | TRBJ2-7 | few | TRBV9 | TGTGCCAGCAGCGTAAGGCTCGGGAGCTCCTACGAGCAGTACTTC | CASSVRLGSSYEQYF
. | TRBJ1-6 | few | TRBV3-1 | TGTGCCAGCACCCCCATGGGGGGGAATTCACCCCTCCACTTT | CASTPMGGNSPLHF
. | TRBJ1-6 | many | TRBV10-3 | TGTGCCATCACGGATGCCTATAATTCACCCCTCCACTTT | CAITDAYNSPLHF
. | TRBJ2-5 | few | TRBV3-1 | TGTGCCAGCAGCCAACCAGGAGGGACCCAGTACTTC | CASSQPGGTQYF
TRBD2 | TRBJ2-5 | . | TRBV11-2 | TGTGCCAGCAGCTTAAAGTCGGTCCGGGTTGCCCCGTTGGGACTAGAACTGGGGACCCAGTACTTC | CASSLKSVRVAPLGLELGTQYF
. | TRBJ2-3 | few | TRBV5-8 | TGTGCCAGCAGCTCCAGCAGCGGAGATACGCAGTATTTT | CASSSSSGDTQYF
. | TRBJ2-1 | . | TRBV15 | TGTGCCACCAGCAGAGATGGACAGGCGGAGGGCTACAATGAGCAGTTCTTC | CATSRDGQAEGYNEQFF
TRBD2 | TRBJ2-1 | few | TRBV5-1 | TGCGCCAGCAGCACGGGACTAGCGGGGACTTACAATGAGCAGTTCTTC | CASSTGLAGTYNEQFF
. | TRBJ1-1 | . | TRBV12-3/TRBV12-4 | TGTGCCAGCAGTTTAAAGGGTAGGGGCACTGAAGCTTTCTTT | CASSLKGRGTEAFF
. | TRBJ2-7 | many | TRBV3-1 | TGTGCCAGCAGCCGACAGGCTTCCTACGAGCAGTACTTC | CASSRQASYEQYF
. | TRBJ1-1 | once | TRBV20-1 | TGCAGTGCTAGAGATTCAGGAGGGAACAGTCAAGCTTTCTTT | CSARDSGGNSQAFF
TRBD1 | TRBJ2-3 | . | TRBV5-1 | TGCGCCAGCAGCTGGGACCCCTACGGGGACAGGGGTACAGATACGCAGTATTTT | CASSWDPYGDRGTDTQYF
TRBD2 | TRBJ2-3 | . | TRBV6-6 | TGTGCCAGCAGTTACTCTTTAGCGGGATACACAGATACGCAGTATTTT | CASSYSLAGYTDTQYF
TRBD1 | TRBJ1-1 | . | TRBV5-1 | TGCGCCAGTACCGGGACAGGGTATGAGAAAGCTTTCTTT | CASTGTGYEKAFF
. | TRBJ1-5 | few | TRBV10-3 | TGTGCCATCAGTCCCGGGGGGGGTCAGCCCCAGCATTTT | CAISPGGGQPQHF
. | TRBJ2-7 | . | TRBV5-6 | TGTGCCAGCACGAACGGAGCGCTCGCCCACGAGCAGTACTTC | CASTNGALAHEQYF
TRBD1 | TRBJ1-5 | few | TRBV4-3 | TGCGCCAGCAGCCCTGCAGGGACAGGGACTCAGCCCCAGCATTTT | CASSPAGTGTQPQHF
. | TRBJ1-3 | . | TRBV9 | TGTGCCAGCAGCGTGGACGGAAGCTCTGGAAACACCATATATTTT | CASSVDGSSGNTIYF
TRBD2 | TRBJ2-2 | once | TRBV19 | TGTGCCAGTAGTCGGCTAGCGGGGTCGCCCGGGGAGCTGTTTTTT | CASSRLAGSPGELFF
. | TRBJ2-3 | . | TRBV5-1 | TGCGCCAGCAGCTTGTTTGTGGGAGATACGCAGTATTTT | CASSLFVGDTQYF
. | TRBJ2-5 | . | TRBV20-1 | TGCAGTGCTAGAGACGCCAGGGTGAGAGAGACCCAGTACTTC | CSARDARVRETQYF
TRBD1 | TRBJ2-7 | . | TRBV7-6 | TGTGCCAGCAGCCGGGGACAGGGGTCGGGGCAGTACTTC | CASSRGQGSGQYF
. | TRBJ2-5 | . | TRBV4-1 | TGCGCCAGCAGCCCCGCAGGGGTTCAGGAGACCCAGTACTTC | CASSPAGVQETQYF
. | TRBJ2-6 | . | TRBV23-1 | TGCGCCAGCAGTCAATCACGGGGTCGGGGGTCTGGGGCCAACGTCCTGACTTTC | CASSQSRGRGSGANVLTF
. | TRBJ2-1 | . | TRBV24-1 | TGTGCCACCAGTGCCTCCAGATACAATGAGCAGTTCTTC | CATSASRYNEQFF
. | TRBJ2-3 | many | TRBV27 | TGTGCCAGCGGGGGCTACACAGATACGCAGTATTTT | CASGGYTDTQYF
TRBD1 | TRBJ1-2 | few | TRBV27 | TGTGCCAGCAGATTAACAGGGGCCTACTATGGCTACACCTTC | CASRLTGAYYGYTF
. | TRBJ2-6 | . | TRBV4-2 | TGTGCCAGCAGCCAAGACCACAGGGCTGGGGCCAACGTCCTGACTTTC | CASSQDHRAGANVLTF
. | TRBJ2-1 | few | TRBV11-2 | TGTGCCAGCAGCATCCCCGGGACCTCCTACAATGAGCAGTTCTTC | CASSIPGTSYNEQFF
. | TRBJ1-4 | . | TRBV5-1 | TGCGCCAGCGCCCCGGGGTCCAGTAGGGATGGCGGTGAAAAACTGTTTTTT | CASAPGSSRDGGEKLFF
. | TRBJ2-7 | . | TRBV29-1 | TGCAGCGTTGCCCCTTTTCCGGACGGAGTAGACTACGAGCAGTACTTC | CSVAPFPDGVDYEQYF